One and the same sample provided the 2 T cell receptor beta chains below, sequenced in a study of blood T cell repertoires in COVID-19. This table comes from immunoSEQ multiplex PCR, and its TCRdb copy is limited to in-frame clones, with some not included. Of roughly 250,000 clones listed, 65% to 90% are singletons. The sample was peripheral blood. The receptor source for this set is a woman in her forties or fifties with acute or convalescent COVID-19.

The chain combines TRBV10-3 with TRBJ2-7; TRBD2 matches at 12 bases. Germline values: CDR1 ENHRY, CDR2 SYGVKD. The CDR3 extends over 14 amino acids. The V gene end was trimmed by 9 bases and the J gene end by 0 bases; junction bases not matched to a gene: 3. DNA of the CDR3: TGTGCCATAAAACTAGCGGGGGGCTCCTACGAGCAGTACTTC. It specifies CAIKLAGGSYEQYF.

This clone was seen only a few times. The chain couples TRBV7-3 to TRBJ2-1; 10 positions agree with TRBD2. V gave up 5 bases and J gave up 3 bases; unmatched junction bases: 7. The CDR3 has 16 residues. CDR1 and CDR2 from the germline V gene are SGHTA and FQGTGA. The CDR3: CASSPSRTSGYNEQFF. The CDR3 bases are TGTGCCAGCAGCCCATCCCGGACTAGCGGCTACAATGAGCAGTTCTTC.